The subject of this entry is one T cell receptor beta chain. This sample is part of a study of blood T cell repertoires in COVID-19. Profiling relied on immunoSEQ multiplex PCR, and the TCRdb table lists in-frame clones only, not all of them. The sample lists about 100,000 clones; 88% were seen once. Germline CDR1 and CDR2: MDHEN and SYDVKM. The trim removed 5 bases at V and 5 bases at J, leaving 13 bases unmatched. This CDR3 has 16 amino acids. The chain combines TRBV28 with TRBJ1-2; 8 bases match TRBD1. Sequencing was done on a sample of peripheral blood. The sequence derives from a human donor in a cohort sampled during active COVID-19. CDR3 sequence: CASSPQGAGGEYGYTF. In DNA form, the CDR3 reads TGTGCCAGCAGTCCCCAGGGGGCTGGGGGAGAATATGGCTACACCTTC.